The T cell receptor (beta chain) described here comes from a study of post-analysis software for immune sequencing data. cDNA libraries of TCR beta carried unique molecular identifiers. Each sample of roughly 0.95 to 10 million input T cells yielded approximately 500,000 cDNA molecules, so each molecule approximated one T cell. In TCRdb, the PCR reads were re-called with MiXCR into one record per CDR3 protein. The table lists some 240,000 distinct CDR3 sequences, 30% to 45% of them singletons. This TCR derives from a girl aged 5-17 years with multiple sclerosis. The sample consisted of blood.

CDR3 amino acids: CASSLGQGSNSPLHF. The CDR3, as DNA: TGTGCCAGCAGCCTTGGACAGGGTTCAAACTCACCCCTCCACTTT. The chain carries TRBV5-6 and TRBJ1-6; TRBD1 aligns across 8 bases. CDR3 length equals 15 residues. Per the germline V gene, CDR1 is SGHDT and CDR2 is YYEEEE. The junction had 10 bases not matched to a gene; V was cut back by 4 bases and J by 10 bases.